Included here is one T cell receptor beta chain sequence, with context. Its antigen is undetermined. This specimen belongs to a study of CD8 T cells in ankylosing spondylitis. Study-wide findings and caveats: A TCR beta motif made of eight highly homologous variants seemed typical of ankylosing spondylitis blood.

The CDR3 consists of 14 residues. Trimming shortened V by 2 bases and J by 0 bases, and 11 bases separated the two germline ends. CDR1 is DFQATT and CDR2 is SNEGSKA in the germline V gene (reference sequence). From the 5' RACE reads, TCRdb called clonotypes with MiXCR, one entry per CDR3 protein. The sample has approximately 350,000 distinct CDR3 sequences; approximately 20% are singletons. The TCR was taken from a male donor with ankylosing spondylitis or in good health (not recorded which). Sequenced: blood, either unsorted or a sorted T cell fraction (not recorded which). V gene TRBV20-1 combines with J gene TRBJ2-7; possible D gene TRBD1, 7 bases. As DNA, the CDR3 is TGCAGTGCTAGATCAGGGGGGAGCTCCTACGAGCAGTACTTC. Residues: CSARSGGSSYEQYF.